Listed below are T cell receptor beta chains from one sample, sequenced in a study of response to subunit inactivated influenza vaccine. TCRdb re-called the RT-PCR reads with MiXCR, one entry per CDR3 protein. Of around 200,000 distinct CDR3 sequences listed, about an eighth are singletons. These data were likewise used in another study, on T cells expressing NK-cell markers.

Material: CD8+ T cells sorted from PBMCs, obtained approximately 13 days after vaccination. All receptors come from a man aged 50 to 59 who received an inactivated influenza vaccine. Each CDR3 is given with its conserved first and last residue. A D gene is named only where the DNA matches it firmly. A row's size may be missing; if present it is once, few, many or a size class.

D	size	V	J	CDR3	DNA
-	-	TRBV4-2	TRBJ2-5	CASSQDGQWVRETQYF	TGTGCCAGCAGCCAAGATGGGCAGTGGGTGCGGGAGACCCAGTACTTC
-	-	TRBV10-3	TRBJ1-4	CAISDLNEKLFF	TGTGCCATCAGTGATCTTAATGAAAAACTGTTTTTT
-	-	TRBV6-2/TRBV6-3	TRBJ2-7	CASSTFYEQYF	TGTGCCAGCAGCACCTTCTACGAGCAGTACTTC
-	many	TRBV7-9	TRBJ2-1	CASSSRTNPSQFF	TGTGCCAGCAGCTCTCGGACAAACCCGAGCCAGTTCTTC
-	-	TRBV5-8	TRBJ1-2	CASSLAAVPSGGYTF	TGTGCCAGCAGCTTGGCCGCGGTTCCAAGTGGTGGCTACACCTTC
TRBD1	few	TRBV7-6	TRBJ2-7	CASSLDTGQDYEQYF	TGTGCCAGCAGCTTAGATACGGGACAGGACTACGAGCAGTACTTC
-	few	TRBV4-3	TRBJ1-1	CASSQGVMTEAFF	TGCGCCAGCAGCCAAGGGGTTATGACTGAAGCTTTCTTT
-	few	TRBV7-9	TRBJ2-7	CASSLAIDHEQYF	TGTGCCAGCAGCTTAGCGATCGACCACGAGCAGTACTTC
TRBD2	many	TRBV11-2	TRBJ2-1	CASSLVAVVGLNNNEQFF	TGTGCCAGCAGCTTAGTAGCAGTCGTGGGACTAAATAACAATGAGCAGTTCTTC
-	few	TRBV27	TRBJ2-5	CASLGGQETQHF	TGTGCCAGCTTGGGGGGGCAAGAGACCCAGCACTTC
-	-	TRBV7-9	TRBJ2-7	CASSSQALGYEQYF	TGTGCCAGCAGCTCACAGGCCCTCGGTTACGAGCAGTACTTC